A single sample gave rise to the 2 T cell receptor beta chains below, sequenced in a study of T cells in Graves' hyperthyroidism and ophthalmopathy. The source material, RNA transcripts, was used to amplify TCR beta CDR3 regions. The TCR CDR3 was amplified in a first-round RT-PCR using the HTBI primer set. From the multiplex PCR reads, TCRdb called clonotypes with MiXCR, one entry per CDR3 protein. The sample consists of a few hundred thousand distinct CDR3 sequences, around 14% of them appearing once. The source material was blood. The origin of the receptors is a woman aged 25-40 years with Graves' hyperthyroidism.

CDR3 loop: CASSAETAIYGYTF. CDR3 DNA: TGTGCCAGTAGTGCCGAGACAGCAATCTATGGCTACACCTTC. This rearrangement joins TRBV19 to TRBJ1-2, with a tentative D call TRBD1 (5 bases). The CDR3 totals 14 residues. Germline V gene sequence: CDR1 LNHDA, CDR2 SQIVND (reference sequence). V was pared by 5 bases and J by 4 bases, with 14 bases between.

This clonotype was counted only a few times. This rearrangement joins TRBV7-2 to TRBJ2-7; either TRBD1 or TRBD2 may supply D (5 bases each). Trimming left V 9 bases short and J 3 bases short, with 15 bases between. The CDR3 length is 13 residues. CDR1 and CDR2 (germline): SGHTA, FQGNSA. CDR3 nucleotides: TGTGCCAGTAGTATAGGGGAGTTCTACGAGCAGTACTTC. Protein sequence: CASSIGEFYEQYF.